The T cell receptor (beta chain) under discussion was sequenced for a study of shared clonotypes between healthy human individuals. Splitting of each subset's genomic DNA was done evenly across several immunoSEQ plates. Authors' data handling: ImmunoSEQ yielded junction-only sequences lacking quality scores, so filtering differed. Assay used: immunoSEQ multiplex PCR; TCRdb lists only in-frame clones, some missing. V and J calls plus clone size are reproduced from that table; the DNA served to infer D and trimming. The repertoire includes approximately 2.4 million clones, under 97% of them detected once, and about 0.13% sits in the top ten. Trimming cost V 3 bases and J 7 bases, with 10 bases left between them. The CDR3 contains 14 residues. Germline CDR1 MNHEY, CDR2 SVGAGI. CD4+ cells were split into CD45RA+ naive and CD45RA-negative memory subsets.

The sequenced sample consisted of naive CD4+ T cells sorted from blood. This sample's subset: CD45RA+ positively selected. The chain employs TRBV6-5 and TRBJ1-6; D unresolved. The TCR comes from a man between 18 and 29 years old in good health. CDR3 residues: CASSYWSGNSPLHF. For the CDR3, the DNA is TGTGCCAGCAGTTATTGGAGCGGCAATTCACCCCTCCACTTT.